The entry below gives a single TCR beta chain sequence along with its context. Its target is unknown. A read error may produce the germline difference seen at one junction end. This specimen includes other DNA sequences encoding the same CDR3. These data are taken from a study of radiotherapy plus CTLA-4 blockade in lung cancer. Study-wide findings and caveats: Early clonal dynamics of blood T cells, together with interferon-beta, were reported as the best response predictor.

The CDR3 has 14 amino acids. From germline, CDR1 is SGHNT and CDR2 YYREEE (reference sequence). The method was immunoSEQ multiplex PCR; TCRdb's version includes in-frame clones alone and lacks a portion of them. Altogether roughly 120,000 clones are present, nearly 80% being singletons, with the ten largest covering approximately 4.7%. Here the sequenced sample was peripheral blood, taken from a patient treated with radiotherapy plus ipilimumab. The J gene is TRBJ2-7, the V gene TRBV5-4; 9 nucleotides align to TRBD1. This TCR was recovered from a human donor with non-small cell lung cancer who had a partial response to radiotherapy plus ipilimumab. The CDR3 here is CASSRGQGLYEQYF. The CDR3 region has the DNA TGCGCCAGCAGCCGGGGACAGGGTTTATACGAGCAGTACTTC.